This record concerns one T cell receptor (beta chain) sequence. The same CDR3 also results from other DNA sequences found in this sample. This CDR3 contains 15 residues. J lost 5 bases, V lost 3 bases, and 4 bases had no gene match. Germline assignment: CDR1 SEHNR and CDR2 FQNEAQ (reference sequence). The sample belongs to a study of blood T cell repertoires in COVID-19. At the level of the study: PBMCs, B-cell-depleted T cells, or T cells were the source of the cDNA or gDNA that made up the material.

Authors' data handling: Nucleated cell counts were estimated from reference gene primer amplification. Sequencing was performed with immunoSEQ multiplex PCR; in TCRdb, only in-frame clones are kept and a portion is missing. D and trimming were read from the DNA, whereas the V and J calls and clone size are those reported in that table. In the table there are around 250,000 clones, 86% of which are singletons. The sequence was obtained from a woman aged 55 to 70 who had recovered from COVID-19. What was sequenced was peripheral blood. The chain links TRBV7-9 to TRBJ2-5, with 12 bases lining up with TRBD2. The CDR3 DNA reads TGTGCCAGCAGCTTGCTAGCGGGGGGGCAGGAGACCCAGTACTTC. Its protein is CASSLLAGGQETQYF.